The 4 T cell receptor beta chains below were found in one sample sequenced in a study of shared clonotypes between healthy human individuals. TCRdb keeps only in-frame clones here, not all; method: immunoSEQ multiplex PCR. The table lists roughly 520,000 clones, around 96% of them singletons, with under 0.065% in the top ten. Input material: naive CD4+ T cells sorted from blood. Subset in this sample: CD45RA+ positively selected. Receptor source: a woman younger than 45 in good health.

CDR3 amino acids: CVRSWVDEQFF. CDR3 DNA sequence: TGTGTCAGAAGCTGGGTGGATGAGCAGTTCTTC. The chain employs TRBV7-5 and TRBJ2-1. TRBV7-5 is designated a pseudogene. This CDR3 is built from 11 residues.

Comment on this clone: A junction end diverges from the germline sequence, so it may reflect a read error. The CDR3 DNA reads as TGTGCCGGCAGCTTTCACCTAAGAGGGCGGAAGCAAGCCTACAATGAGCAGTTCTTC. Translation gives CAGSFHLRGRKQAYNEQFF. J is TRBJ2-1 and V is TRBV7-6, with D perhaps matching TRBD2 (5 bases). The V gene's germline CDR1 is SGHVS and CDR2 FNYEAQ. This CDR3 comprises 19 residues. Filled out from reference TRBV7-6 and TRBJ2-1, the complete variable domain reads GAGVSQSPRYKVTKRGQDVALRCDPISGHVSLYWYRQALGQGPEFLTYFNYEAQQDKSGLPNDRFSAERPEGSISTLTIQRTEQRDSAMYRCAGSFHLRGRKQAYNEQFFGPGTRLTVL.

This chain links TRBV7-9 with TRBJ1-2; 7 bases align to TRBD1. J gave up 14 bases and V 1 base, and 13 bases lay outside the gene matches. Germline-derived CDR1 and CDR2 are SEHNR and FQNEAQ (reference sequence). This CDR3 has 14 amino acids. Here the CDR3 reads CASSLVTGAPLDTF. CDR3 bases: TGTGCCAGCAGCTTAGTAACAGGGGCTCCCTTGGATACCTTC.

The CDR3 spells CASSPLVQTGANEKLFF. The CDR3 bases are TGTGCCAGCTCACCACTGGTACAGACCGGGGCTAATGAAAAACTGTTTTTT. The chain joins TRBV18 to TRBJ1-4; D remains ambiguous. The CDR3 has 17 amino acids. Trimming removed 1 base from V and 3 bases from J, with 15 bases in between. Germline assignment: CDR1 KGHSH and CDR2 LQKENI.